This entry concerns a single T cell receptor beta chain. Its antigen is not identified. This entry belongs to a study of cytomegalovirus exposure and HLA in healthy donors. PCR employed 60 Vbeta and 13 Jbeta primers. The assay was immunoSEQ multiplex PCR, and TCRdb's table has in-frame clones only and misses some. The sample has about 140,000 clones; around two thirds are singletons. Study results and limitations: Researchers had no immune exposure information except CMV serostatus available.

Sample: PBMCs. The source of this sequence is a woman aged 40 to 50 in good health and CMV-seronegative.

CDR3 coding DNA: TGTGCCAGCAGCTTGATTAGCGGGTGGGGTGAGACCCAGTACTTC. It yields the protein CASSLISGWGETQYF. V and J are TRBV7-9 and TRBJ2-5, with 7 bases lining up with TRBD2. Germline CDR1 and CDR2: SEHNR and FQNEAQ (reference sequence). Losses at the gene ends were 3 bases for V and 5 bases for J; bases not matched to a gene: 9. The CDR3 runs 15 residues.